This TCR beta chain derives from a study of prognosis after radiotherapy for stage I lung cancer. Study information: The patients included around 13 who had newly diagnosed primary stage I lung tumors, along with roughly 5 others who had oligometastatic NSCLC after their primary tumor had been surgically resected.

This clonotype was detected ten times or more. With two time points in the design, roughly 6 milliliters of peripheral blood were drawn at each one. The genomic DNA TCR beta CDR3 region underwent two rounds of multiplex PCR. TRBV and TRBJ genes each had their own specific primers in first-round PCR. Using its own MiXCR run on the multiplex PCR reads, TCRdb lists one record per CDR3 protein. The table shows about 30,000 distinct CDR3 sequences, with 48% occurring only once. This CDR3 is built from 14 residues. Germline V gene sequence: CDR1 LNHNV, CDR2 YYDKDF (reference sequence). The V end lost 1 base, the J end lost 1 base, and 7 bases lay between the germline ends.

The source was PBMCs, collected before or after stereotactic body radiation therapy (not recorded which). This sequence joins TRBV15 and TRBJ2-5; perhaps TRBD2 as D (6 bases). This clonotype originated in a donor over 45 with non-small cell lung cancer. The DNA for the CDR3 is TGTGCCACCAGCAGAGGGGGGGTCCAAGAGACCCAGTACTTC. It yields the protein CATSRGGVQETQYF.